This TCR beta chain comes out of a study of early T cells in non-severe SARS-CoV-2 infection. Looking at the study overall: Alpha and beta chains were unpaired, from unsorted whole-blood bulk RNA. Study-level findings and limits: A preference for anti-spike CD8 responses marked VDJdb matching, which missed private and CD4 specificities.

Notes on this clonotype: Its antigen remains unknown.

Trimming stripped 2 bases from V and 7 bases from J, with 17 bases between. CDR3 length: 16 residues. CDR1 and CDR2 from the germline V gene are LGHNA and YSLEER. Individual cDNA molecules were tagged with unique molecular identifiers, the study reported. One entry per CDR3 protein results from TCRdb running MiXCR on the 5' RACE reads. The profile shows 52,000 or so distinct CDR3 sequences, around 6.6% of them singletons. The sequence came from an adult who was a healthcare worker with PCR-confirmed SARS-CoV-2 infection or an uninfected control (not recorded which). This chain joins TRBV4-3 and TRBJ2-2, with a tentative D call TRBD1 (6 bases). Sequenced here: whole blood, sampled at baseline. For the CDR3, the DNA is TGCGCCAGCAGCCAAATCGTCGGGACACCCGACGGGGAGCTGTTTTTT. This codes for CASSQIVGTPDGELFF.